Listed here are 27 T cell receptor beta chains from one sample, sequenced in a study of T-cell memory formation after mild COVID-19. MiXCR was run by TCRdb on the 5' RACE reads, yielding one entry per CDR3 protein. The sample has 350,000 to 500,000 distinct CDR3 sequences, around 22% seen once. Sequencing was carried out using PBMCs or a T cell subset sorted from them (not recorded which). All receptors come from an adult woman who had mild COVID-19 (a few samples of this study predate the infection). Cell type and time point are not known.

The rearrangement joins TRBV27 to TRBJ1-2; 10 nucleotides align to TRBD1. The CDR3 length is 18 residues. Losses at the gene ends were 5 bases for V and 6 bases for J; bases not matched to a gene: 18. Germline V gene lookup returns CDR1 MNHEY and CDR2 SMNVEV (reference sequence). CDR3 sequence (DNA): TGTGCCAGCAGTACCTCTCCTCGTTGGGACAGGGGTCCGCATGGCTACACCTTC. This codes for CASSTSPRWDRGPHGYTF.

The chain carries TRBV24-1 and TRBJ2-7; possibly TRBD1 for D (6 bases). Trimming stripped 1 base from V and 1 base from J, with 10 bases between. Germline V gives CDR1 KGHDR, CDR2 SFDVKD. The CDR3 is 15 residues long. CDR3: CATSDLVGASYEQYF. The CDR3 nucleotides are TGTGCCACCAGTGATTTAGTGGGGGCATCCTACGAGCAGTACTTC.

This clonotype has a handful of counts. The V call is TRBV2, the J call TRBJ1-5, with D uncertain. Germline values: CDR1 SNHLY, CDR2 FYNNEI. V was cut by 7 bases and J by 1 base, with 17 bases left in between. The CDR3 spans 16 residues. Here the CDR3 reads CASTKRNGWSNQPQHF. CDR3 in DNA: TGTGCCAGCACCAAAAGAAACGGGTGGAGCAATCAGCCCCAGCATTTT.

This clonotype was picked up a small number of times. The chain recombines TRBV7-9 with TRBJ1-2, with D hard to call. The ends were cut back, 1 base at V and 8 bases at J, with 8 bases in the middle. Germline assignment: CDR1 SEHNR and CDR2 FQNEAQ (reference sequence). The CDR3 length is 12 residues. CDR3 bases: TGTGCCAGCAGCTTAGACAGCCTAGGCTACACCTTC. This encodes CASSLDSLGYTF.

This clonotype was seen only a few times. The chain joins TRBV6-5 to TRBJ2-1, with 9 bases that match TRBD1. CDR1 is MNHEY, CDR2 SVGAGI, per germline. The CDR3 runs 15 residues. The V segment lost 4 bases and the J segment 5 bases; nucleotides outside the gene matches: 6. The CDR3 is CASSFDRGRNNEQFF. As DNA, the CDR3 is TGTGCCAGCAGTTTCGACAGGGGGAGGAACAATGAGCAGTTCTTC.

The chain links TRBV7-9 to TRBJ1-1; perhaps TRBD1 as D (5 bases). V lost 6 bases and J 0 bases, leaving 14 bases between the germline ends. The germline gives CDR1 SEHNR, CDR2 FQNEAQ (reference sequence). There are 15 residues in the CDR3. CDR3 sequence: CASSPRGSMNTEAFF. The CDR3 DNA reads as TGTGCCAGCAGTCCCCGGGGGAGCATGAACACTGAAGCTTTCTTT.

This clonotype was counted only a few times. The chain has TRBV28 and TRBJ1-5; maybe TRBD1 (6 bases). Germline CDR1 and CDR2: MDHEN and SYDVKM. This CDR3 has 16 residues. The V and J ends lost 2 bases and 1 base respectively, with 12 bases between them. The CDR3 spells CASSLRGVLSNQPQHF. DNA of the CDR3: TGTGCCAGCAGTTTAAGGGGGGTCCTAAGCAATCAGCCCCAGCATTTT.

The CDR3 sequence is CATSEPRVDGANVLTF. DNA of the CDR3: TGTGCCACCAGTGAACCTAGGGTAGATGGGGCCAACGTCCTGACTTTC. This rearrangement joins TRBV24-1 to TRBJ2-6; D is uncertain. The CDR3 has 16 amino acids. Germline loops: CDR1 KGHDR, CDR2 SFDVKD. V was shortened by 4 bases and J by 3 bases, with 12 bases between the two germline ends.

This clonotype showed up just a few times. The J gene is TRBJ2-1, the V gene TRBV2; weak D call: TRBD2 (5 bases). Germline V gene lookup returns CDR1 SNHLY and CDR2 FYNNEI. Trimming removed 4 bases from V and 6 bases from J, with 10 bases in between. The CDR3 has 13 amino acids. The CDR3 nucleotides read TGTGCCAGCAGTGCGACTACGGGCAATGAGCAGTTCTTC. Translation: CASSATTGNEQFF.

This clonotype was seen a few times. The chain couples TRBV4-1 to TRBJ2-2; TRBD2 might be the D (7 bases). The germline gives CDR1 MGHRA, CDR2 YSYEKL. The length of the CDR3 is 18 residues. Trimming shortened V by 4 bases and J by 7 bases, and 25 bases separated the two germline ends. The CDR3 is CASSRVQQRGGAVGELFF. CDR3 sequence (DNA): TGCGCCAGCAGCCGCGTTCAGCAGAGGGGGGGCGCGGTCGGGGAGCTGTTTTTT.

This clonotype was seen repeatedly, ten times or more. The gene calls are TRBV30 and TRBJ2-7; perhaps TRBD2 as D (6 bases). Germline-derived CDR1 and CDR2 are GTSNPN and SVGIG (reference sequence). Trimming left V 3 bases short and J 0 bases short, with 15 bases between. This CDR3 is 15 amino acids long. The CDR3: CAWRQQSGHSYEQYF. CDR3 coding DNA: TGTGCCTGGAGACAACAGAGCGGGCACTCCTACGAGCAGTACTTC. The complete variable domain, with remaining parts taken from reference TRBV30 and TRBJ2-7, reads SQTIHQWPATLVQPVGSPLSLECTVEGTSNPNLYWYRQAAGRGLQLLFYSVGIGQISSEVPQNLSASRPQDRQFILSSKKLLLSDSGFYLCAWRQQSGHSYEQYFGPGTRLTVT.

As concerns this clonotype: One junction end disagrees with the germline gene, perhaps due to a read error. The chain is built from TRBV20-1 and TRBJ2-3, with 9 bases identical to TRBD2. CDR1 is DFQATT, CDR2 SNEGSKA, per germline (reference sequence). This CDR3 is 14 amino acids long. CDR3 region: CSARDRDRIAGAPF. The CDR3 nucleotides read TGCAGTGCTAGGGACCGCGATCGTATAGCGGGGGCCCCTTTT.

Turning to this clonotype: This sequence may be a read error, since a much larger clone differs from it by one base. V and J are TRBV5-4 and TRBJ2-5; D is unclear. V was cut by 1 base and J by 2 bases, with 9 bases left in between. The CDR3 sequence is 14 residues long. Germline loops: CDR1 SGHNT, CDR2 YYREEE (reference sequence). The CDR3 spells CASSLPAVQETQYF. The CDR3 DNA reads TGTGCCAGCAGCTTGCCGGCAGTACAAGAGACCCAGTACTTC.

Points on this clonotype: The CDR3 does not close with the conserved phenylalanine or tryptophan, likely indicating a read error. The genes are TRBV7-9 and TRBJ2-1, with D maybe TRBD1 (6 bases). The germline V gene has CDR1 SEHNR and CDR2 FQNEAQ (reference sequence). This CDR3 comprises 12 residues. V was pared by 6 bases and J by 9 bases, with 12 bases between. The CDR3 bases are TGTGCCAGCAGTCCTGCAGGGGTTGAGCAGTTCGTC. It yields the protein CASSPAGVEQFV.

The genes are TRBV7-9 and TRBJ1-3; the D is unclear. Between the trimmed V and J ends, which lost 1 base and 2 bases, there was a span of 9 bases. CDR3 length: 15 amino acids. Germline CDR1 SEHNR, CDR2 FQNEAQ (reference sequence). CDR3 nucleotide sequence: TGTGCCAGCAGCTTAGAGGGAACGACTGGAAACACCATATATTTT. Its translation: CASSLEGTTGNTIYF. Using reference TRBV7-9 and TRBJ1-3 for the parts outside the CDR3, the full variable domain is DTGVSQNPRHKITKRGQNVTFRCDPISEHNRLYWYRQTLGQGPEFLTYFQNEAQLEKSRLLSDRFSAERPKGSFSTLEIQRTEQGDSAMYLCASSLEGTTGNTIYFGEGSWLTVV.

This clonotype has only a few counts. The chain combines TRBV3-1 with TRBJ2-2; possibly TRBD2 for D (6 bases). Germline lookup yields CDR1 LGHDT and CDR2 YNNKEL (reference sequence). Trimming took off 1 base at V and 5 bases at J, with 14 bases between the two ends. This CDR3 has 16 amino acids. The CDR3 region is CASSQGPGSGTGELFF. CDR3 sequence (DNA): TGTGCCAGCAGCCAAGGACCCGGGAGCGGGACCGGGGAGCTGTTTTTT.

This clonotype has a handful of counts. This chain links TRBV4-3 with TRBJ1-4; D remains ambiguous. CDR1 and CDR2 from the germline V gene are LGHNA and YSLEER. Trimming removed 0 bases at V and 3 bases at J, with 11 bases between. CDR3 size: 16 residues. As DNA, the CDR3 is TGCGCCAGCAGCCAAGAGAGTACGATTTCTAATGAAAAACTGTTTTTT. Translating it yields CASSQESTISNEKLFF.

About this clonotype: One junction end does not reproduce the germline sequence, and a read error may be involved. J is TRBJ2-3 and V is TRBV7-2; 9 positions agree with TRBD2. This CDR3 has 15 amino acids. From germline, CDR1 is SGHTA and CDR2 FQGNSA. In DNA, the CDR3 is TGTGACAGCAGCTTCGGACTAGCGAGCACAGATACGCAGTATTTT. Translation: CDSSFGLASTDTQYF.

The genes are TRBV20-1 and TRBJ2-1; TRBD2 matches 8 bases. With V trimmed by 7 bases and J by 8 bases, 7 bases remained unmatched. CDR1 is DFQATT, CDR2 SNEGSKA, per germline (reference sequence). The CDR3 is made up of 12 amino acids. The CDR3 reads CSGRGGMDEQFF. The CDR3 bases are TGCAGTGGCCGGGGGGGCATGGATGAGCAGTTCTTC.

Only a few counts were recorded for this clonotype. CDR3 in DNA: TGTGCCAGCACCCCGATGGGCGGGAGATACAATGAGCAGTTCTTC. Protein: CASTPMGGRYNEQFF. The chain is built from TRBV2 and TRBJ2-1, with 7 bases aligning to TRBD2. The CDR3 contains 15 residues. V lost 7 bases, J lost 4 bases, and 10 bases stayed unmatched. CDR1 is SNHLY, CDR2 FYNNEI, per germline.

This clonotype was seen a few times. CDR3 in DNA: TGTGCCAGCAGCCCCGAGGGGGTAAACACCGGGGAGCTGTTTTTT. Translated: CASSPEGVNTGELFF. The chain links TRBV11-2 to TRBJ2-2; a weak D match, TRBD1 (6 bases). CDR3 length equals 15 residues. Trimming left V 5 bases short and J 2 bases short, with 12 bases between. The germline CDR1 and CDR2 sequences are SGHAT and FQNNGV.

This chain uses TRBV12-3 or TRBV12-4 with TRBJ2-1, with D uncertain. V lost 3 bases, J lost 0 bases, and 6 bases lay in between. The CDR3 loop spans 14 amino acids. CDR3 amino acids: CASSFARSYNEQFF. Here the CDR3 DNA reads TGTGCCAGCAGTTTTGCCCGCTCCTACAATGAGCAGTTCTTC.

This clonotype has just a few counts. The chain uses TRBV6-2 or TRBV6-3 and TRBJ2-7; unclear D gene. Germline V gives CDR1 MNHEY, CDR2 SVGEGT. The CDR3 is 15 residues long. Deletions cut 7 bases from V and 4 bases from J, with 20 bases between. The DNA for the CDR3 is TGTGCCAGCAAACACCCATGGAACCGAAATTACGAGCAGTACTTC. As protein: CASKHPWNRNYEQYF.

V is TRBV12-3 or TRBV12-4 and J is TRBJ1-3; D unclear. The CDR3 has 13 amino acids. Trimming took 7 bases from V and 11 from J, leaving 18 bases between them. This CDR3 is CASTRPPGVSIYF. CDR3 coding DNA: TGTGCCAGCACCCGACCACCAGGTGTATCCATATATTTT.

This clonotype was detected a few times. The rearrangement uses TRBV15 and TRBJ2-5; D is unresolved. Germline CDR1 LNHNV, CDR2 YYDKDF (reference sequence). Trimming stripped 5 bases from V and 5 bases from J, with 18 bases between. The CDR3 has 15 amino acids. The CDR3 sequence: CATSGPGRPTETQYF. Here the CDR3 DNA reads TGTGCCACCAGCGGACCAGGTCGACCCACGGAGACCCAGTACTTC. Based on the CDR3 plus reference TRBV15 and TRBJ2-5, the full variable domain is DAMVIQNPRYQVTQFGKPVTLSCSQTLNHNVMYWYQQKSSQAPKLLFHYYDKDFNNEADTPDNFQSRRPNTSFCFLDIRSPGLGDTAMYLCATSGPGRPTETQYFGPGTRLLVL.

This clonotype was counted a few times. The V and J genes are TRBV5-4 and TRBJ2-5; a weak D match, TRBD2 (5 bases). V was trimmed by 6 bases and J by 4 bases, leaving 19 bases between them. CDR3 length: 15 amino acids. In germline, CDR1 is SGHNT, CDR2 YYREEE (reference sequence). CDR3 protein: CASTSRGGPRETQYF. The DNA of the CDR3 is TGTGCCAGCACCTCACGGGGTGGGCCCAGAGAGACCCAGTACTTC.

J is TRBJ1-1 and V is TRBV12-3 or TRBV12-4; D is uncertain. CDR3 length: 17 amino acids. V lost 6 bases, J lost 1 base, and 21 bases lay in between. CDR3 DNA: TGTGCCAGCAGGATAAGGCATGCAGAACCGCCGAACACTGAAGCTTTCTTT. It encodes CASRIRHAEPPNTEAFF.